A single sample is the source of the 10 T cell receptor delta chains below, sequenced in a study of delta chain sequences of gamma delta T cells. TCRdb reprocessed the 5' RACE reads through CATT. The data hold more than 2,500 delta-chain clones, with over 4.5% observed a single time. Sequencing was performed on either unsorted cells or a sorted T cell fraction (not recorded which). The receptors stem from a human donor in good health.

This clone was picked up many times. The J gene is TRDJ2, the V gene TRDV1; D perhaps matches TRDD3 (6 bases). The CDR3 length is 15 residues. Germline assignment: CDR1 TSWWSYY and CDR2 QGS. The V end was cut by 4 bases, the J end by 7 bases, with 16 bases between. The chain's CDR3 is CALGVPLYGGAQLFF. The CDR3 coding sequence is TGTGCTCTTGGGGTCCCCCTTTATGGGGGAGCACAACTCTTCTTT.

This clone has only a few counts. This likely reflects a read error, since a far larger clone is one base away. This specimen includes other DNA sequences encoding the same CDR3. The chain employs TRDV2 and TRDJ1, with TRDD2 matching over 7 bases. Germline V gene sequence: CDR1 GEAIGNYY, CDR2 EKD. This CDR3 has 19 amino acids. The chain's CDR3 is CACDTLSYSRGAAPDKLIF. As DNA, the CDR3 is TGTGCCTGTGACACTCTTTCCTACAGTCGGGGTGCGGCACCCGATAAACTTATCTTT.

This clone came up a few times. J is TRDJ1 and V is TRDV1; 11 bases are shared with TRDD3. Germline V lookup: CDR1 TSWWSYY, CDR2 QGS. V shed 0 bases, J shed 0 bases, and the junction held 21 bases outside the gene matches. The length of the CDR3 is 23 residues. For the CDR3, the DNA is TGTGCTCTTGGGGAACTCCAGGCACTAAGTGGTTTTGGGGGATACGGGTACACCGATAAACTCATCTTT. It yields the protein CALGELQALSGFGGYGYTDKLIF.

In regard to this clone: Other DNA sequences from this sample encode an identical CDR3 as well. V gene TRDV3 combines with J gene TRDJ1; 7 bases match TRDD3. Trimming removed 1 base from V and 0 bases from J; junction bases left unmatched: 8. Germline CDR1 and CDR2: TVYSNPD and GDNSRS (reference sequence). The CDR3 is 15 amino acids. Here the CDR3 DNA reads TGTGCCTTTAAGGGATACTTATCGTACACCGATAAACTCATCTTT. Protein product: CAFKGYLSYTDKLIF.

This clone is large. This CDR3 is CALGVPRSRLGASLGKLIF. CDR3 DNA: TGTGCTCTTGGGGTCCCTAGGAGTAGACTGGGGGCCTCACTGGGGAAACTCATCTTT. The chain carries TRDV1 and TRDJ1; the match to TRDD3 covers 8 bases. V lost 4 bases, J lost 8 bases, and 24 bases stayed unmatched. In germline, CDR1 is TSWWSYY, CDR2 QGS. The CDR3 loop spans 19 amino acids.

This clone qualifies as medium-sized (0.01 to 0.1%). The chain recombines TRDV2 with TRDJ1, with TRDD3 matching over 10 bases. The V gene end was trimmed by 0 bases and the J gene end by 1 base; junction bases not matched to a gene: 10. CDR3 size: 18 residues. CDR1 is GEAIGNYY and CDR2 is EKD in the germline V gene. CDR3 nucleotides: TGTGCCTGTGACACCCTCGGACTGGGGGATTCACCCACCGATAAACTCATCTTT. Its translation: CACDTLGLGDSPTDKLIF.

By sample share, this clone is medium-sized. The rearrangement uses TRDV2 and TRDJ1; 13 nucleotides match TRDD3. The CDR3 runs 18 residues. J was trimmed by 2 bases and V by 0 bases; bases with no gene match: 8. CDR1 and CDR2 (germline): GEAIGNYY, EKD. The CDR3, as DNA: TGTGCCTGTGACACCCTACTTACTGGGGGATACGAGACCGATAAACTCATCTTT. Its protein product is CACDTLLTGGYETDKLIF.

There are many counts of this clone. The chain couples TRDV1 to TRDJ1, with 11 bases matching TRDD3. The CDR3 totals 16 residues. Germline values: CDR1 TSWWSYY, CDR2 QGS. The V segment lost 0 bases and the J segment 3 bases; nucleotides outside the gene matches: 3. The CDR3 region is CALGELWGIRPDKLIF. The CDR3 bases are TGTGCTCTTGGGGAACTGTGGGGGATACGCCCCGATAAACTCATCTTT.

In its sample, this clone is medium-sized. V is TRDV1 and J is TRDJ1; 8 nucleotides agree with TRDD2. Trimming took 3 bases from V and 9 from J; bases not matched to a gene: 42. Germline V gives CDR1 TSWWSYY, CDR2 QGS. CDR3 size: 25 residues. The CDR3: CALGDAWPSYHHGHLSYWAYGELIF. DNA of the CDR3: TGTGCTCTTGGGGACGCCTGGCCTTCCTATCACCATGGCCACCTTTCGTACTGGGCATACGGGGAACTCATCTTT.

V and J are TRDV1 and TRDJ1; D possibly corresponds to TRDD3 (8 bases). The CDR3 is 20 residues long. Trimming left V 1 base short and J 1 base short, with 25 bases between. Germline CDR1 and CDR2: TSWWSYY and QGS. The CDR3 here is CALGEPPMFLLGVPTDKLIF. The CDR3 region has the DNA TGTGCTCTTGGGGAACCCCCAATGTTCCTACTGGGGGTCCCCACCGATAAACTCATCTTT.